This T cell receptor (beta chain) is drawn from a study of Graves' ophthalmopathy and Graves' hyperthyroidism (dated by TCRdb to the late 2010s). For the study in its entirety: Peripheral blood was collected before any treatment was given, at the time of initial diagnosis. The study used TCR beta repertoire signatures to distinguish Graves' ophthalmopathy from Graves' hyperthyroidism and to predict progression to ophthalmopathy. In total, over 130 blood samples were TCR-sequenced: 40 to 45 ophthalmopathy, some 80 hyperthyroidism and about 17 hyperthyroidism-to-ophthalmopathy patients. To explore V-J signatures that distinguish ophthalmopathy from hyperthyroidism, a discovery set of around 100 patients was enrolled, made up of 43 with ophthalmopathy and 57 with stable hyperthyroidism. For independent validation, a separate cohort was made up of 18 to 20 hyperthyroidism patients plus 17 patients who later progressed from hyperthyroidism to ophthalmopathy. T-cell repertoires of thyroid tissue and blood were compared in about 6 hyperthyroidism patients. After sampling, hyperthyroidism patients received methimazole starting at 30 mg daily, and ophthalmopathy patients received high-dose intravenous methylprednisolone. The approximately 95 discovery patients were divided at random into training and test sets in a 7:3 ratio.

A patient counted as having stable hyperthyroidism if there was no progression to ophthalmopathy within 18 months of follow-up. Hyperthyroidism patients were newly diagnosed, with disease duration under 2 months, and aged 18 to 65 years. Patients were excluded if they had other autoimmune diseases, uncontrolled infections, pregnancy or lactation. Diagnosis was based on clinical symptoms, serum thyroxine, TRAb, thyroid ultrasound and orbital computed tomography. Using Ficoll-Paque density gradient centrifugation, PBMCs were isolated from about 10 ml of fresh peripheral blood. Total RNA was extracted with Trizol reagent and quality-checked on an Agilent 2100 Bioanalyzer. The sample holds many counts of this clonotype. The antigen it recognizes is unknown. No qualities accompany the bases; no much larger clone lies one base away. For repertoire sequencing, TCR beta CDR3 regions were amplified from RNA transcripts. The first round of RT-PCR was done with HTBI primers and the Qiagen OneStep RT-PCR kit, and was followed by a second round of multiplex PCR, then size selection and purification. Libraries were sequenced on an Illumina HiSeq2000 using paired-end 100 bp reads. In the source study's methods: Reads were processed with SOAPnuke, discarding reads with adapters, uncalled bases, mean Phred below 15, or no exact constant-primer or identifier match. COPE v1.2.5 was used to merge high-quality paired reads. Clonotypes were defined as unique nucleotide sequences and were aligned to IMGT TRB V, D and J references using MiTCR v1.1. Only V-J combinations with frequency above 0.0001 were analysed, covering approximately 99% of repertoires. A TCR clonal expansion and chaos score per V-J combination was defined as the ratio of F50 clonal expansion to chaos observed in the TCRdist matrix. Welch's t-statistics and random forest were used to reduce features to about a dozen V-J combinations, which were fed into a naive Bayes classifier. The similarity between thyroid and blood repertoires was quantified using the Morisita-Horn index. The public reads were reprocessed in TCRdb via fastp at Q25 and MiXCR, keeping in-frame beta chains. When rows share a CDR3 protein, they turn into one entry using the most common DNA and genes. TCRdb, not the original authors, processed these V and J calls. Counted in this sample were fewer than 650,000 distinct CDR3 sequences; around a fifth of them appeared once. The ten largest clones represent around 6.9% of the sample.

The CDR3 sequence holds 15 residues, the cysteine and phenylalanine included. CDR3 DNA only is kept here, 45 bases in frame from base 1. The V end loses 0 bases and the J end loses 7 bases, and a stretch of 12 bases separates them. CDR1 and CDR2, per the germline V gene, are SGHTA and FQGTGA. Results the study describes overall, beyond this receptor: In validation, the model predicted ophthalmopathy progression with about 70% sensitivity and roughly 72% specificity; 12 predicted patients were CT-confirmed with GO in a median of around 6 months. Among expanded thyroid clonotypes with frequency above 0.001, most also showed up in blood, which suggests that blood repertoires may reflect the thyroid immune response. Ophthalmopathy was separated from stable hyperthyroidism by the 13-signature model with just under 90% sensitivity and 81% to 84% specificity in cross-validation and with 80%/75% in the test set. Sample size was not statistically predetermined, and group allocation was not concealed from the investigators.

The source material was peripheral blood. The V and J genes are TRBV7-3 and TRBJ2-2; the D gene could be TRBD1 or TRBD2, each one agreeing over 5 bases. The origin of this receptor is a woman younger than 35 with stable Graves' hyperthyroidism. Some clones in this sample may be carry-over from other donors' samples. Donor details come from another sample of the same person, matched by shared clones. The DNA sequence is given as TGTGCCAGCAGCTTAACGGGGACCGGTCGCGGGGAGCTGTTTTTT. This translates into CASSLTGTGRGELFF.